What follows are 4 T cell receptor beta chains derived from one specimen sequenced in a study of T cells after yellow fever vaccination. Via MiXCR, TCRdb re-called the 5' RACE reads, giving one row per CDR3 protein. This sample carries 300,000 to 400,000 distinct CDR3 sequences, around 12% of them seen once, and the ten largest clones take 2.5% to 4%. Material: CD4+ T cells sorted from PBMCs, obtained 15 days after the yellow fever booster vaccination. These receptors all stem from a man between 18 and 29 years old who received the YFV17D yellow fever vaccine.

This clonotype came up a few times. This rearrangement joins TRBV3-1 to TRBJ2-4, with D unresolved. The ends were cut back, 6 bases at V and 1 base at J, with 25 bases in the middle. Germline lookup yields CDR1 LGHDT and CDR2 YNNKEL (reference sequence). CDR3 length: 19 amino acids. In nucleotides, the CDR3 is TGTGCCAGCAGTAAAATGGGTGATGCGAGGACGGCGGCCAAAAACATTCAGTACTTC. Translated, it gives CASSKMGDARTAAKNIQYF.

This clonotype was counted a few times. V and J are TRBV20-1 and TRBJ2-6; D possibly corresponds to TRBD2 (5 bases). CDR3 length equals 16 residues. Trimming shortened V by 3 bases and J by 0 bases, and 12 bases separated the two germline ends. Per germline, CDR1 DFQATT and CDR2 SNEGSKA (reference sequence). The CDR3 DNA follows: TGCAGTGCTAGGGACGGGATAAACTCTGGGGCCAACGTCCTGACTTTC. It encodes CSARDGINSGANVLTF.

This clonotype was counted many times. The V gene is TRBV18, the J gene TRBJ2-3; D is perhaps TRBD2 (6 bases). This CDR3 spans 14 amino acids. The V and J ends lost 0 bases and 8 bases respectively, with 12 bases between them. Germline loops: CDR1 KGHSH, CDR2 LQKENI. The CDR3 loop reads CASSPPLAGGTQYF. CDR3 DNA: TGTGCCAGCTCACCACCACTAGCAGGAGGTACGCAGTATTTT. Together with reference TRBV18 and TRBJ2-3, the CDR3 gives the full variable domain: NAGVMQNPRHLVRRRGQEARLRCSPMKGHSHVYWYRQLPEEGLKFMVYLQKENIIDESGMPKERFSAEFPKEGPSILRIQQVVRGDSAAYFCASSPPLAGGTQYFGPGTRLTVL.

Here the CDR3 DNA reads TGTGCCAGCAGTTACTTCGCGGGTAATACCAATGAGCAGTTCTTC. Its translation is CASSYFAGNTNEQFF. The chain uses TRBV6-2 or TRBV6-3 and TRBJ2-1, with a tentative D call TRBD2 (5 bases). The CDR3 is made up of 15 amino acids. The germline V and J ends were trimmed by 1 base and 6 bases, with 13 bases remaining between them. Per germline, CDR1 MNHEY and CDR2 SVGEGT.